This T cell receptor beta chain was identified during a study of shared clonotypes between healthy human individuals (dated by TCRdb to 2018 to 2020). As for the study more broadly: The cohort included a few men and two women between 18 and 49 years of age. For each donor, CD4 naive and CD4 memory were each run on three plates, CD8 naive on two plates, and CD8 memory on one plate. To estimate repertoire size and how much clonotype sharing occurs between individuals, the study deeply sequenced the blood TCR repertoires of a handful of healthy adults. To increase sequencing depth and limit assay-specific biases, different laboratories used diverse techniques to prepare libraries and sequence TCR repertoires. Per donor, leukapheresis produced somewhere between about 0.85 and 8.9 billion PBMCs.

The CDR3 runs 18 amino acids, cysteine and phenylalanine included. Only the CDR3 part of the read is kept: 54 bases, read in frame from the first base. Unmatched junction bases come to 9, with V trimmed by 1 base and J by 0 bases. Per the germline V gene, SGDLS is the CDR1 and YYNGEE is the CDR2. Note on this clone: What antigen it recognizes has not been identified. Base quality data are lacking; no much larger clone is found one base away.

TCR CDR3 regions were amplified from genomic DNA by multiplex PCR using the deep immunoSEQ assay. Extracted genomic DNA from each cell subset was spread evenly across all wells of several immunoSEQ 96-well plates, with each plate serving as a replicate. For sorted subsets, approximately 190 ng genomic DNA, equal to about 30,000 T cell genomes, was loaded into each replicate PCR. Purified libraries were quantified with a Qubit 3.0 fluorometer, sized on a Bioanalyzer 2100, and re-quantified with the KAPA Library Quantification kit. A separate single-read 150-cycle Illumina NextSeq 550 flow cell was used to sequence each immunoSEQ 96-well plate. Concerning the study's data processing: Because only junctional sequences without quality scores were contained in the immunoSEQ output, filtering matching that applied to full-length reads could not be performed. Sequences were annotated with PyIR, a Python wrapper for IgBLAST v1.9, using IMGT germline references to assign V/J genes and CDR3. Any read was removed if the V/J assignment was weak (E-value above 1e-6), the CDR3 was missing, or the read contained stop codons, out-of-frame junctions, or ambiguous translated residues. V3J clonotypes were defined by identical inferred V gene, J gene, and CDR3 amino acid sequence. Percentage overlap between repertoires was computed as shared unique clonotypes divided by the size of the smaller repertoire. Richness of each repertoire was evaluated using RTK rarefaction, the Chao1 estimator, and Recon v2.1 estimates of unobserved clonotypes. Generation probabilities were computed with OLGA for all TCRbeta clonotypes obtained by the gDNA method from a few donors. TCRdb limited this immuneACCESS table to in-frame rearrangements with V and J called. A share of clones is missing; checked studies link under half to unresolved V genes, and the rest is unexplained. V, J and clone size were drawn from that table, and D and trimming were deduced from the DNA. Across this sample there are over a million clones, with approximately 97% seen only once. The ten largest clones capture roughly 1.1% of the sample.

The donors were healthy, HIV-negative adults who had no recently reported acute infections or vaccinations. Only Caucasian adults living in Nashville, Tennessee, USA were represented among the donors. CD4+ T cells were enriched by magnetic negative selection; naive cells were then positively selected on CD45RA, and the negative fraction formed the memory subset. After blood collection by leukapheresis, PBMCs were isolated using Ficoll-Histopaque density gradient centrifugation and then cryopreserved in the vapor phase of liquid nitrogen. Analytical flow cytometry was used to check the purity and quantity of each magnetically sorted T cell population. From each sorted fraction, genomic DNA was isolated and quantified by UV absorbance on a Nanodrop 2000c. The research as a whole found: The small number of donors limited the genetic and exposure-history diversity represented. Pairwise subsampling indicated that sequencing depth was expected to affect the degree of clonotype sharing among donors. Larger estimated clonotype richness was generally found for naive subsets than for memory subsets. Sampling was limited to blood, and TCR repertoires in tissue likely differ from TCR repertoires in blood. Higher generation probabilities were observed for clonotypes shared by all four sorted-subset donors than for non-shared clonotypes. Rarefaction of sorted-subset datasets indicated incomplete sequencing despite the large sequencing depth. Sharing across a handful of donors was observed for approximately 4.6% of naive CD4, 3.5% of naive CD8, about 2.5% of memory CD4, and roughly 0.4% of memory CD8 clonotypes.

The clonotype was recovered from a man aged 25 to 40 in good health. The chain uses TRBV9 and TRBJ2-1; 8 bases in the middle match TRBD2. Material for sequencing was naive CD4+ T cells sorted from blood. This sample's cell subset or site label indicates: CD45RA+ positively selected. The CDR3 region reads CASSVRSLAGASYNEQFF. The nucleotides read TGTGCCAGCAGCGTAAGGAGTCTAGCGGGCGCCTCCTACAATGAGCAGTTCTTC.